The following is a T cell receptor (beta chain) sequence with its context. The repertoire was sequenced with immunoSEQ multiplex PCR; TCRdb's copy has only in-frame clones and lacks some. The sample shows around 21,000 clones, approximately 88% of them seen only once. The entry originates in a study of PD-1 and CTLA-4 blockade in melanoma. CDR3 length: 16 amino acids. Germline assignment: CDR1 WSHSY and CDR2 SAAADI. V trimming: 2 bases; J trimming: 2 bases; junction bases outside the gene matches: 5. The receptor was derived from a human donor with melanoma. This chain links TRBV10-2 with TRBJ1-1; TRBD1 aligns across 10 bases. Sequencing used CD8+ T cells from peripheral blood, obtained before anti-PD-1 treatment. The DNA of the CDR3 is TGCGCCAGCAGTGAGAGGGACAGGGGAATTAACACTGAAGCTTTCTTT. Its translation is CASSERDRGINTEAFF.